This entry lists 32 T cell receptor beta chains sequenced from one sample in a study of T cells in localized non-small cell lung cancer. Profiling relied on immunoSEQ multiplex PCR, and the TCRdb table lists in-frame clones only, not all of them. The data hold 1,400 or so clones, with about 26% observed a single time. The sample was normal lung tissue next to the tumor, taken before any cancer treatment. These receptors were obtained from a male donor aged 60 or older with stage I lung adenocarcinoma.

This chain uses TRBV19 with TRBJ2-3; TRBD1 is a possible D gene (5 bases). CDR3 length: 13 amino acids. Per germline, CDR1 LNHDA and CDR2 SQIVND (reference sequence). V lost 9 bases, J lost 4 bases, and 14 bases lay in between. As DNA, the CDR3 is TGTGCCAGCCAAAGGACATCTCCAGATACGCAGTATTTT. It specifies CASQRTSPDTQYF. Complete variable domain (other parts from reference TRBV19 and TRBJ2-3): DGGITQSPKYLFRKEGQNVTLSCEQNLNHDAMYWYRQDPGQGLRLIYYSQIVNDFQKGDIAEGYSVSREKKESFPLTVTSAQKNPTAFYLCASQRTSPDTQYFGPGTRLTVL.

The chain uses TRBV6-8 and TRBJ1-1, with a weak D call TRBD1 (5 bases). Per the germline V gene, CDR1 is MNHGY and CDR2 is SAAAGT. The V end lost 6 bases, the J end lost 1 base, and 12 bases lay between the germline ends. This CDR3 region has 14 residues. CDR3 sequence (DNA): TGTGCCAGCAGGCCGGGACGGTGGAACACTGAAGCTTTCTTT. Its protein product is CASRPGRWNTEAFF.

By its share, this clone is large. V is TRBV28 and J is TRBJ2-3; TRBD2 agrees at 13 bases. Trimming at V came to 5 bases and at J to 4 bases, leaving 15 bases not matched to a gene. The germline V gene has CDR1 MDHEN and CDR2 SYDVKM. The CDR3 consists of 19 residues. CDR3 nucleotide sequence: TGTGCCAGCAGTACGGGGGTAACGGGACTAGCGGGGATTTCAGATACGCAGTATTTT. Protein product: CASSTGVTGLAGISDTQYF.

This clone has a handful of counts. This sequence joins TRBV15 and TRBJ1-5; perhaps TRBD1 as D (5 bases). Trimming pared 3 bases from V and 4 bases from J, leaving 10 bases between. Germline CDR1 reads LNHNV; CDR2 reads YYDKDF (reference sequence). The CDR3 is 14 amino acids. CDR3 coding DNA: TGTGCCACCAGCAGCAGGGATAAGAATCAGCCCCAGCATTTT. Protein product: CATSSRDKNQPQHF.

This clone was counted between two and nine times. This CDR3 reads CATSREAAPQGEQFF. CDR3 nucleotide sequence: TGTGCCACCAGCAGAGAGGCGGCACCCCAGGGTGAGCAGTTCTTC. The chain is built from TRBV15 and TRBJ2-1, with D perhaps TRBD1 (5 bases). CDR3 length equals 15 residues. V was cut by 0 bases and J by 9 bases, with 15 bases left in between. Germline CDR1 reads LNHNV; CDR2 reads YYDKDF (reference sequence).

The rearrangement uses TRBV11-3 and TRBJ1-2; D possibly corresponds to TRBD1 (5 bases). CDR3 length: 16 amino acids. Deletions cut 2 bases from V and 1 base from J, with 14 bases between. The germline CDR1 and CDR2 sequences are SGHNT and YENEEA. This chain's CDR3 is CASSLNSGTLNYGYTF. The CDR3 bases are TGTGCCAGCAGCTTAAATTCAGGGACTCTTAACTATGGCTACACCTTC.

This clone was seen only a few times. This chain connects TRBV6-8 to TRBJ1-2; D is ambiguous. Trimming stripped 4 bases from V and 4 bases from J, with 10 bases between. The CDR3 length is 13 residues. The V gene's germline CDR1 is MNHGY and CDR2 SAAAGT. DNA of the CDR3: TGTGCCAGCAGTTTAGGACGGCCCTATGGCTACACCTTC. This sequence encodes CASSLGRPYGYTF.

This chain uses TRBV6-8 with TRBJ1-2; TRBD1 aligns across 10 bases. The V gene end was trimmed by 5 bases and the J gene end by 6 bases; junction bases not matched to a gene: 12. CDR3 size: 16 residues. Germline V gene lookup returns CDR1 MNHGY and CDR2 SAAAGT. The CDR3 region is CASSANSPGQGNGYTF. CDR3 nucleotide sequence: TGTGCCAGCAGTGCGAACTCCCCGGGACAGGGGAATGGCTACACCTTC.

This clone ranks as medium-sized. The V and J genes are TRBV10-3 and TRBJ1-2; D is ambiguous. Trimming stripped 2 bases from V and 4 bases from J, with 8 bases between. The CDR3 is 13 amino acids. Germline V gene data show CDR1 as ENHRY and CDR2 as SYGVKD. Here the CDR3 DNA reads TGTGCCATCAGTGAGGTCCAGTTCTATGGCTACACCTTC. This sequence encodes CAISEVQFYGYTF.

The genes are TRBV6-8 and TRBJ2-3; 10 bases line up with TRBD2. The V and J ends lost 7 bases and 11 bases, in that order; junction bases with no gene match: 15. The CDR3 has 15 amino acids. Germline V lookup: CDR1 MNHGY, CDR2 SAAAGT. The CDR3 reads CASTRRTGTSERQYF. The DNA of the CDR3 is TGTGCCAGCACCCGACGAACCGGGACTAGCGAGAGGCAGTATTTT.

Points on this clone: The read halts 1 residue ahead of the CDR3 end, with the missing end drawn from the germline J gene. The chain has TRBV10-3 and TRBJ2-7; D ambiguous. Germline CDR1 reads ENHRY; CDR2 reads SYGVKD. V lost 0 bases, J lost 3 bases, and 6 bases lay in between. This CDR3 has 13 residues. This chain's CDR3 is CAISESPHYEQYF. The CDR3 bases that were read are TGTGCCATCAGTGAGTCGCCTCACTACGAGCAGTAC.

There are a few counts of this clone. This sequence joins TRBV6-8 and TRBJ1-5; TRBD1 is a possible D gene (5 bases). CDR3 length: 13 residues. Germline V lookup: CDR1 MNHGY, CDR2 SAAAGT. Between the trimmed V and J ends, which lost 6 bases and 11 bases, there was a span of 17 bases. CDR3: CASSVPGPVAQHF. CDR3 nucleotide sequence: TGTGCCAGCAGCGTGCCGGGACCCGTAGCCCAGCATTTT.

This clone showed up just a few times. V usage is TRBV18 and J usage is TRBJ1-1; D is unclear. The CDR3 loop spans 13 amino acids. Trimming removed 0 bases from V and 10 bases from J, with 12 bases in between. Germline values: CDR1 KGHSH, CDR2 LQKENI. CDR3 DNA: TGTGCCAGCTCACCACCTAACAGTAAGGGAGCTTTCTTT. This codes for CASSPPNSKGAFF. The complete variable domain, with remaining parts taken from reference TRBV18 and TRBJ1-1, reads NAGVMQNPRHLVRRRGQEARLRCSPMKGHSHVYWYRQLPEEGLKFMVYLQKENIIDESGMPKERFSAEFPKEGPSILRIQQVVRGDSAAYFCASSPPNSKGAFFGQGTRLTVV.

The rearrangement links TRBV9 to TRBJ2-1; no definite D call. V lost 6 bases to trimming and J lost 6 bases, with 13 bases between them. This CDR3 contains 13 residues. Germline V CDR1 and CDR2: SGDLS, YYNGEE. The CDR3 sequence is CASMDPWGNEQFF. CDR3 DNA sequence: TGTGCCAGCATGGATCCGTGGGGCAATGAGCAGTTCTTC.

This clone is hyperexpanded within its sample. The chain combines TRBV28 with TRBJ2-2; TRBD2 aligns across 7 bases. This CDR3 spans 16 amino acids. Trimming cost V 10 bases and J 4 bases; bases outside gene matches: 15. From germline, CDR1 is MDHEN and CDR2 SYDVKM. The CDR3 loop reads CATRTAGGGTTGELFF. In DNA, the CDR3 is TGTGCCACCAGGACGGCTGGCGGGGGAACCACCGGGGAGCTGTTTTTT.

The chain carries TRBV6-8 and TRBJ2-7; weak D call: TRBD1 (5 bases). Germline V lookup: CDR1 MNHGY, CDR2 SAAAGT. V was cut by 0 bases and J by 5 bases, with 11 bases left in between. This CDR3 region has 14 residues. CDR3 loop: CASSYSRDDDEQYF. In DNA, the CDR3 is TGTGCCAGCAGTTACTCCAGGGATGACGACGAGCAGTACTTC.

This clone was observed a few times. J is TRBJ2-7 and V is TRBV6-8; weak D call: TRBD1 (5 bases). From germline, CDR1 is MNHGY and CDR2 SAAAGT. The CDR3 has 13 amino acids. Trimming removed 0 bases at V and 12 bases at J, with 15 bases between. CDR3 in amino acids: CASSYSETVGGYF. For the CDR3, the DNA is TGTGCCAGCAGTTACTCGGAGACAGTTGGTGGGTACTTC.

This clone was counted between two and nine times. The chain joins TRBV11-3 to TRBJ2-1; 10 bases fit TRBD2. Germline CDR1 is SGHNT and CDR2 is YENEEA. This CDR3 comprises 15 residues. With V trimmed by 5 bases and J by 4 bases, 5 bases remained unmatched. The chain's CDR3 is CASSPGTSVYNEQFF. In nucleotides, the CDR3 is TGTGCCAGCAGCCCGGGGACTAGCGTATACAATGAGCAGTTCTTC.

This clone showed up just a few times. This chain joins TRBV6-8 and TRBJ1-5, with D perhaps matching TRBD1 (6 bases). The CDR3 is made up of 16 amino acids. V shed 5 bases and J shed 3 bases, with 17 bases lying between them. Germline V CDR1 and CDR2: MNHGY, SAAAGT. CDR3 protein: CASSVGSRGANQPQHF. Written as DNA, the CDR3 is TGTGCCAGCAGTGTGGGGTCTCGGGGGGCCAATCAGCCCCAGCATTTT.

This clone was seen more than once but under ten times. V gene TRBV11-3 combines with J gene TRBJ2-5, with D perhaps TRBD1 (6 bases). The CDR3 sequence is 15 residues long. V gave up 4 bases and J gave up 5 bases, with 17 bases separating them. Germline CDR1 SGHNT, CDR2 YENEEA. In DNA form, the CDR3 reads TGTGCCAGCAGCTCCCACCCCCAGGGGCCTGAGACCCAGTACTTC. This sequence encodes CASSSHPQGPETQYF.

By share, this clone ranks as medium-sized. The chain recombines TRBV11-3 with TRBJ2-1; D is possibly TRBD1 (7 bases). V was cut by 1 base and J by 4 bases, with 23 bases left in between. The V gene's germline CDR1 is SGHNT and CDR2 YENEEA. This CDR3 has 19 residues. Here the CDR3 reads CASSLVGVAGGTLYNEQFF. The CDR3 DNA reads TGTGCCAGCAGCTTAGTAGGCGTGGCAGGGGGGACATTGTACAATGAGCAGTTCTTC. Complete variable domain (other parts from reference TRBV11-3 and TRBJ2-1): EAGVVQSPRYKIIEKKQPVAFWCNPISGHNTLYWYLQNLGQGPELLIRYENEEAVDDSQLPKDRFSAERLKGVDSTLKIQPAELGDSAVYLCASSLVGVAGGTLYNEQFFGPGTRLTVL.

This chain connects TRBV15 to TRBJ2-3; the D is unclear. Per germline, CDR1 LNHNV and CDR2 YYDKDF (reference sequence). V was shortened by 3 bases and J by 0 bases, with 19 bases between the two germline ends. This CDR3 contains 18 residues. The CDR3 here is CATSSPQLRTLSTDTQYF. The CDR3 nucleotides read TGTGCCACCAGCAGTCCCCAACTGCGGACCCTGAGCACAGATACGCAGTATTTT.

The V gene is TRBV6-8, the J gene TRBJ2-1, with TRBD2 identical over 15 bases. The CDR3 is made up of 15 amino acids. The germline V gene encodes CDR1 MNHGY and CDR2 SAAAGT. The ends lost 6 bases at V and 8 bases at J; junction bases unmatched: 5. CDR3 nucleotide sequence: TGTGCCAGCAGCCGGACTAGCGGGGGGGCAGATGAGCAGTTCTTC. Protein: CASSRTSGGADEQFF.

The chain employs TRBV19 and TRBJ2-6; D unclear. V lost 3 bases to trimming and J lost 0 bases, with 12 bases between them. The V gene's germline CDR1 is LNHDA and CDR2 SQIVND (reference sequence). The CDR3 covers 17 residues. The CDR3 coding sequence is TGTGCCAGTAGTATGGCGGCCGGCCACTCTGGGGCCAACGTCCTGACTTTC. As protein: CASSMAAGHSGANVLTF.

This clone ranks as large. The V call is TRBV9, the J call TRBJ2-1, with D possibly being TRBD1 or TRBD2 (5 bases each). The germline V gene encodes CDR1 SGDLS and CDR2 YYNGEE. V was trimmed by 4 bases and J by 6 bases, leaving 17 bases between them. The length of the CDR3 is 15 residues. The CDR3 DNA sequence: TGTGCCAGCAGCCCTGACAGTCCCCGGGGCAATGAGCAGTTCTTC. Its protein is CASSPDSPRGNEQFF.

CDR3 bases: TGTGCCAGCTCACCAACAAGCGGGGGGGCCTTCGAGGCCTACAATGAGCAGTTCTTC. Translated: CASSPTSGGAFEAYNEQFF. The chain combines TRBV18 with TRBJ2-1, with TRBD2 matching over 10 bases. Germline CDR1 and CDR2: KGHSH and LQKENI. The CDR3 extends over 19 amino acids. Losses at the gene ends were 2 bases for V and 2 bases for J; bases not matched to a gene: 12.

By its share, this clone is medium-sized (0.01 to 0.1%). The chain uses TRBV11-3 and TRBJ2-1, with 11 bases fitting TRBD2. CDR3 length: 18 residues. The V gene end was trimmed by 5 bases and the J gene end by 6 bases; junction bases not matched to a gene: 15. Germline CDR1 reads SGHNT; CDR2 reads YENEEA. CDR3 protein: CASSPGLAGGVWSNEQFF. CDR3 nucleotide sequence: TGTGCCAGCAGCCCCGGGTTAGCGGGGGGGGTTTGGAGCAATGAGCAGTTCTTC.

J is TRBJ1-5 and V is TRBV19; D gene unclear. The CDR3 has 15 amino acids. V shed 7 bases and J shed 3 bases, with 16 bases lying between them. Germline CDR1 is LNHDA and CDR2 is SQIVND (reference sequence). Here the CDR3 DNA reads TGTGCCAGTACGGGTGAGGCCGCTCACAATCAGCCCCAGCATTTT. Translation gives CASTGEAAHNQPQHF.

This clone showed up just a few times. This chain joins TRBV12-5 and TRBJ1-4, with 9 positions matching TRBD1. The CDR3 extends over 12 amino acids. Germline V gene lookup returns CDR1 LGHNT and CDR2 FRNRAP. The CDR3 loop is CASGTGREKLFF. The CDR3 DNA reads TGTGCCAGCGGGACAGGGCGCGAAAAACTGTTTTTT.

The genes are TRBV6-8 and TRBJ1-1; perhaps TRBD1 as D (6 bases). The CDR3 runs 13 residues. Germline V gives CDR1 MNHGY, CDR2 SAAAGT. V lost 6 bases to trimming and J lost 6 bases, with 14 bases between them. CDR3 sequence: CASSQTGFAEAFF. CDR3 DNA: TGTGCCAGCAGCCAAACAGGGTTCGCTGAAGCTTTCTTT.

The V and J genes are TRBV18 and TRBJ1-5; D unresolved. Germline V CDR1 and CDR2: KGHSH, LQKENI. The CDR3 extends over 14 amino acids. Trimming cost V 2 bases and J 4 bases, with 9 bases left between them. DNA of the CDR3: TGTGCCAGCTCACCAGCCGGGCAGAATCAGCCCCAGCATTTT. Amino acids: CASSPAGQNQPQHF. The entire variable domain, with the rest obtained from reference TRBV18 and TRBJ1-5, is as follows: NAGVMQNPRHLVRRRGQEARLRCSPMKGHSHVYWYRQLPEEGLKFMVYLQKENIIDESGMPKERFSAEFPKEGPSILRIQQVVRGDSAAYFCASSPAGQNQPQHFGDGTRLSIL.

The V call is TRBV8-2, the J call TRBJ1-2. TRBV8-2 is listed as a pseudogene. The CDR3 covers 16 residues. CDR3 in DNA: TGTGGCAGTAGCGTTAATTATAGCCGAAAGACCTATGGCTACACCTTC. Translation gives CGSSVNYSRKTYGYTF.